This T cell receptor beta chain was recorded in a study of shared clonotypes between healthy human individuals. Study observations and caveats: Depth of sequencing was expected to influence donor clonotype sharing.

CDR1 is MGHDK and CDR2 is SYGVNS in the germline V gene. The CDR3 runs 17 residues. V was clipped by 3 bases and J by 0 bases, with 16 bases between them. Sequencing was performed with immunoSEQ multiplex PCR; in TCRdb, only in-frame clones are kept and a portion is missing. The sample lists around 530,000 clones, around 78% occurring once. Concerning this clone: Antigen: not known.

The clonotype originates from a woman in her forties in good health. Some clones in this sample may be carry-over from other donors' samples. V and J are TRBV25-1 and TRBJ2-3; perhaps TRBD2 as D (6 bases). Sequenced: PBMCs. The CDR3 reads CASSDSGGITSTDTQYF. The CDR3 bases are TGTGCCAGCAGTGATTCAGGAGGGATCACTAGCACAGATACGCAGTATTTT.